The 19 T cell receptor beta chains below come from one sample, sequenced in a study of T cell changes during pregnancy in multiple sclerosis. Profiling relied on immunoSEQ multiplex PCR, and the TCRdb table lists in-frame clones only, not all of them. Of fewer than 70,000 clones detected, roughly 92% appear once; the ten largest clones hold roughly 3.2%. Sequencing was performed on CD8+ T cells from peripheral blood mononuclear cells, taken in the third trimester of pregnancy. These receptors all stem from a female donor in good health, enrolled as a control in a pregnancy study.

This clone occurred a few times. The gene calls are TRBV7-9 and TRBJ2-7; TRBD2 aligns across 10 bases. This CDR3 comprises 15 residues. J was trimmed by 3 bases and V by 5 bases; bases with no gene match: 7. Germline-derived CDR1 and CDR2 are SEHNR and FQNEAQ (reference sequence). The CDR3 region is CASSPPGLAFYEQYF. The CDR3 nucleotides are TGTGCCAGCAGCCCTCCGGGACTAGCGTTCTACGAGCAGTACTTC.

The rearrangement links TRBV5-4 to TRBJ2-3, with D maybe TRBD2 (5 bases). V was clipped by 4 bases and J by 1 base, with 10 bases between them. Germline loops: CDR1 SGHNT, CDR2 YYREEE (reference sequence). The CDR3 is made up of 14 amino acids. CDR3 coding DNA: TGTGCCAGCAGCCCGTCGAGGGGCACAGATACGCAGTATTTT. It encodes CASSPSRGTDTQYF.

This rearrangement joins TRBV9 to TRBJ1-2, with 11 bases identical to TRBD1. V was pared by 3 bases and J by 5 bases, with 3 bases of the junction left unmatched. The V gene's germline CDR1 is SGDLS and CDR2 YYNGEE. The CDR3 spans 14 residues. The CDR3 is CASSAGDRGYGYTF. Written as DNA, the CDR3 is TGTGCCAGCAGCGCAGGGGACAGGGGGTATGGCTACACCTTC.

This chain connects TRBV15 to TRBJ1-2, with TRBD1 matching 10 bases. Germline-derived CDR1 and CDR2 are LNHNV and YYDKDF (reference sequence). The trim removed 4 bases at V and 6 bases at J, leaving 5 bases unmatched. The CDR3 runs to 14 residues. This CDR3 reads CATSTRQGAHGYTF. CDR3 nucleotide sequence: TGTGCCACCAGCACTAGACAGGGGGCCCATGGCTACACCTTC.

The genes are TRBV7-2 and TRBJ2-1; 11 nucleotides align to TRBD1. V was clipped by 5 bases and J by 9 bases; unmatched bases: 18. Germline lookup yields CDR1 SGHTA and CDR2 FQGNSA. The CDR3 spans 18 residues. Here the CDR3 reads CASSPSLPGQGGLTEQFF. The CDR3 DNA reads TGTGCCAGCAGCCCATCACTCCCGGGACAGGGGGGGTTAACTGAGCAGTTCTTC.

V usage is TRBV27 and J usage is TRBJ2-1, with D possibly matching TRBD2 (5 bases). Germline V gene data show CDR1 as MNHEY and CDR2 as SMNVEV (reference sequence). The ends were cut back, 6 bases at V and 5 bases at J, with 14 bases in the middle. CDR3 size: 14 residues. The chain's CDR3 is CASSSPLADNEQFF. The CDR3, as DNA: TGTGCCAGCAGCTCCCCCCTAGCAGACAATGAGCAGTTCTTC.

The gene calls are TRBV27 and TRBJ2-3; 11 bases agree with TRBD2. The V gene end was trimmed by 6 bases and the J gene end by 3 bases; junction bases not matched to a gene: 14. CDR1 is MNHEY and CDR2 is SMNVEV in the germline V gene (reference sequence). The CDR3 runs to 18 residues. DNA for the CDR3: TGTGCCAGCAGGGTCCGGCCAATAGCGGGGGGGCGGACAGATACGCAGTATTTT. This codes for CASRVRPIAGGRTDTQYF.

The V gene is TRBV6-4, the J gene TRBJ1-2, with D possibly matching TRBD1 (5 bases). Trimming removed 2 bases at V and 8 bases at J, with 12 bases between. The germline gives CDR1 MRHNA, CDR2 SNTAGT. CDR3 length: 13 residues. CDR3 in DNA: TGTGCCAGCAGTGACGGGGGGATGGAGGGCTACACCTTC. Translating it yields CASSDGGMEGYTF.

This clone was seen a single time. The V call is TRBV6-5, the J call TRBJ2-5, with TRBD2 matching 7 bases. Germline V gives CDR1 MNHEY, CDR2 SVGAGI. The CDR3 sequence is 14 residues long. V shed 2 bases and J 4 bases; nucleotides not matched to a gene: 4. Here the CDR3 DNA reads TGTGCCAGCAGTTACGTTCCGGGAGGAGAGACCCAGTACTTC. It codes for CASSYVPGGETQYF.

CDR3 residues: CASSPTGNTEAFF. CDR3 nucleotide sequence: TGCGCCAGCAGCCCCACAGGGAACACTGAAGCTTTCTTT. V gene TRBV4-1 combines with J gene TRBJ1-1; weak D call: TRBD1 (5 bases). V lost 4 bases and J 1 base, leaving 7 bases between the germline ends. The length of the CDR3 is 13 residues. The germline CDR1 and CDR2 sequences are MGHRA and YSYEKL.

The chain recombines TRBV5-1 with TRBJ2-1; 10 nucleotides agree with TRBD2. The CDR3 loop spans 16 amino acids. Per germline, CDR1 SGHRS and CDR2 YFSETQ. V was pared by 1 base and J by 7 bases, with 8 bases of the junction left unmatched. The CDR3 sequence is CASSLPWASGGNEQFF. CDR3 nucleotide sequence: TGCGCCAGCAGCTTGCCCTGGGCTAGCGGGGGTAATGAGCAGTTCTTC.

The V and J genes are TRBV6-5 and TRBJ1-2, with D tentatively TRBD1 (5 bases). Between the trimmed V and J ends, which lost 4 bases and 3 bases, there was a span of 12 bases. The CDR3 spans 14 residues. Germline CDR1 is MNHEY and CDR2 is SVGAGI. CDR3 amino acids: CASSLVGGDYGYTF. In nucleotides, the CDR3 is TGTGCCAGCAGTTTGGTGGGGGGGGACTATGGCTACACCTTC.

V is TRBV7-3 and J is TRBJ2-3; TRBD1 is a possible D gene (5 bases). Between the trimmed V and J ends, which lost 5 bases and 2 bases, there was a span of 11 bases. The germline V gene has CDR1 SGHTA and CDR2 FQGTGA. This CDR3 contains 14 residues. CDR3: CASSRDSLTDTQYF. The DNA for the CDR3 is TGTGCCAGCAGCCGCGACAGCCTCACAGATACGCAGTATTTT.

This chain links TRBV12-5 with TRBJ2-6; 8 bases map to TRBD1. Germline CDR1 LGHNT, CDR2 FRNRAP. CDR3 length equals 15 residues. J lost 9 bases, V lost 11 bases, and 15 bases had no gene match. In nucleotides, the CDR3 is TGTGCTCGCTCACTCCTCGGGACAGGCAACAACGTCCTGACTTTC. Protein product: CARSLLGTGNNVLTF.

The chain recombines TRBV7-2 with TRBJ2-7, with a possible D match to TRBD1 (5 bases). Trimming took 3 bases from V and 2 from J, leaving 11 bases between them. Germline V gene lookup returns CDR1 SGHTA and CDR2 FQGNSA. The CDR3 loop spans 14 amino acids. The CDR3 loop reads CASSFGAMPYEQYF. CDR3 coding DNA: TGTGCCAGCAGCTTTGGGGCTATGCCCTACGAGCAGTACTTC.

This chain links TRBV25-1 with TRBJ1-5; a possible D gene is TRBD1 (5 bases). The V end lost 3 bases, the J end lost 5 bases, and 11 bases lay between the germline ends. The CDR3 covers 14 residues. CDR1 is MGHDK and CDR2 is SYGVNS in the germline V gene. DNA of the CDR3: TGTGCCAGCAGTGACAGGGTGGGCCATCAGCCCCAGCATTTT. Protein product: CASSDRVGHQPQHF.

The chain recombines TRBV19 with TRBJ1-5; a weak D match, TRBD1 (5 bases). The germline gives CDR1 LNHDA, CDR2 SQIVND (reference sequence). With 6 bases removed from V and 3 bases from J, the gap between germline ends came to 12 bases. This CDR3 is 14 amino acids long. The CDR3 reads CASSIDSPNQPQHF. The CDR3 DNA reads as TGTGCCAGTAGCATCGACAGTCCCAATCAGCCCCAGCATTTT.

The rearrangement links TRBV5-6 to TRBJ2-5; D may be TRBD2 (5 bases). In germline, CDR1 is SGHDT, CDR2 YYEEEE. The CDR3 loop spans 15 amino acids. The V end was cut by 4 bases, the J end by 2 bases, with 15 bases between. In DNA, the CDR3 is TGTGCCAGCAGCGCCAAGCGGAAACCACAAGAGACCCAGTACTTC. Protein product: CASSAKRKPQETQYF.

The chain joins TRBV14 to TRBJ1-2, with TRBD1 identical over 10 bases. V lost 3 bases to trimming and J lost 8 bases; unmatched junction nucleotides: 6. The CDR3 totals 14 residues. The germline gives CDR1 SGHDN, CDR2 FVKESK. CDR3 loop: CASSHATGGVGYTF. The CDR3 coding sequence is TGTGCCAGCAGCCACGCGACAGGGGGCGTGGGCTACACCTTC.